This T cell receptor (beta chain) was found in a study of blood T cell repertoires in COVID-19. Study information: The study drew acute and convalescent COVID-19 samples from the United States, Italy and Spain. The analysed material was cDNA or gDNA that came from T cells, B-cell-depleted T cells, or PBMCs.

Trimming took off 3 bases at V and 7 bases at J, with 12 bases between the two ends. CDR1 is MNHNY, CDR2 SVGAGI, per germline (reference sequence). The CDR3 sequence is 13 residues long. Under the authors' procedure: Nucleated cell number was recorded as an estimate derived from reference gene primer amplification. Sequencing was performed with immunoSEQ multiplex PCR; in TCRdb, only in-frame clones are kept and a portion is missing. That table gives V, J and clone size, and the DNA gave D and trimming. The repertoire holds around 200,000 clones, with around nine tenths as singletons. Sample: peripheral blood. The sequence derives from a man aged 18 to 30 with active or convalescent COVID-19. V and J are TRBV6-6 and TRBJ1-2, with D perhaps matching TRBD1 (5 bases). As DNA, the CDR3 is TGTGCCAGCAGTTATTTAGGGGCAGGTGGCTACACCTTC. Translation: CASSYLGAGGYTF.